A selection of T cell receptor beta chains follows, all from one sample in a study of blood T cell repertoires in COVID-19. The data were produced by immunoSEQ multiplex PCR, yet TCRdb's version contains in-frame clones alone and is incomplete. In the table there are tens of thousands of clones, 70% to 90% of which are singletons. The sequencing sample was made of peripheral blood. The receptors stem from a human donor in a cohort sampled during active COVID-19. Each CDR3 is given with its conserved first and last residue. Each record gives: J gene, clone size, D gene, V gene, CDR3 DNA, CDR3 protein. A D gene is named only where the DNA matches it firmly. The size of a clone is reported for some rows only, either as once, few or many, or as a class for expanded clones.

J: TRBJ1-1
size: NA
D: NA
V: TRBV5-6
DNA: TGTGCCAGCAGCTCCTTGGGCAGGGGCCGCTTCTTGAACACTGAAGCTTTCTTT
CDR3: CASSSLGRGRFLNTEAFF

J: TRBJ1-1
size: NA
D: NA
V: TRBV4-1
DNA: TGCGCCAGCAGCCAAGATCCGATCGGCACTGAAGCTTTCTTT
CDR3: CASSQDPIGTEAFF

J: TRBJ2-1
size: NA
D: NA
V: TRBV30
DNA: TGTGCCTGGAGTTATACAGGGAGCGTTGAGCAGTTCTTC
CDR3: CAWSYTGSVEQFF

J: TRBJ2-5
size: NA
D: TRBD2
V: TRBV10-3
DNA: TGTGCCATCAGTGAGTCGCCTAGCGGAGAGACCCAGTACTTC
CDR3: CAISESPSGETQYF

J: TRBJ2-5
size: NA
D: NA
V: TRBV3-1/TRBV3-2
DNA: TGTGCCAGCAGCCAAGATCTTCCTTTGGAGGAGACCCAGTACTTC
CDR3: CASSQDLPLEETQYF

J: TRBJ2-3
size: NA
D: TRBD1
V: TRBV23-1
DNA: TGCGCCAGCAGTCAATTTCCGGGACAGGGTATACCAGATACGCAGTATTTT
CDR3: CASSQFPGQGIPDTQYF

J: TRBJ2-7
size: NA
D: NA
V: TRBV13
DNA: TGTGCCAGCAGCTTAGGACAGGTCTACGAGCAGTACTTC
CDR3: CASSLGQVYEQYF

J: TRBJ2-5
size: NA
D: NA
V: TRBV6-2/TRBV6-3
DNA: TGTGCCAGCAGTTACGGAGACAGGATAGGAGAGACCCAGTACTTC
CDR3: CASSYGDRIGETQYF

J: TRBJ2-7
size: NA
D: TRBD1
V: TRBV7-3
DNA: TGTGCCAGCAGCTTAGGCGCAGGGGGCGGTTACGAGCAGTACTTC
CDR3: CASSLGAGGGYEQYF

J: TRBJ1-4
size: NA
D: NA
V: TRBV5-4
DNA: TGTGCCAGCAGCTTGGGGGGGGGAGAAAAACTGTTTTTT
CDR3: CASSLGGGEKLFF

J: TRBJ2-7
size: NA
D: TRBD2
V: TRBV19
DNA: TGTGCCAGTAGTATATCCTACACTAGCGGGGGGGTACACGAGCAGTACTTC
CDR3: CASSISYTSGGVHEQYF

J: TRBJ1-4
size: NA
D: NA
V: TRBV19
DNA: TGTGCCAGTAGTTACCCGCCGGACCTAGGGGTAGATGAAAAACTGTTTTTT
CDR3: CASSYPPDLGVDEKLFF

J: TRBJ1-3
size: few
D: TRBD1
V: TRBV27
DNA: TGTGCCAGCGGGACAGGGGTAGCTGGAAACACCATATATTTT
CDR3: CASGTGVAGNTIYF

J: TRBJ1-5
size: NA
D: NA
V: TRBV6-5
DNA: TGTGCCAGCTCTAAGGTAGGGGTAGGCAATCAGCCCCAGCATTTT
CDR3: CASSKVGVGNQPQHF

J: TRBJ2-7
size: NA
D: NA
V: TRBV6-6
DNA: TGTGCCAGCAGTTACTCTTCTGGGACTCCCTCCTACGAGCAGTACTTC
CDR3: CASSYSSGTPSYEQYF

J: TRBJ1-1
size: NA
D: TRBD1
V: TRBV7-9
DNA: TGTGCCAGCAGCATCGGACAGGGTGATCCTGAAGCTTTCTTT
CDR3: CASSIGQGDPEAFF

J: TRBJ2-5
size: NA
D: NA
V: TRBV5-4
DNA: TGTGCCAGCAGCACACAATGGAGTTTGCGAGAGACCCAGTACTTC
CDR3: CASSTQWSLRETQYF

J: TRBJ1-5
size: NA
D: NA
V: TRBV19
DNA: TGTGCCAGTAGTATAGATCAAACGACCGGGACTCCCTTTCAGCAGCCCCAGCATTTT
CDR3: CASSIDQTTGTPFQQPQHF

J: TRBJ2-2
size: NA
D: NA
V: TRBV7-6
DNA: TGTGCCAGCAGCTTAGGGAGGGGGAACACCGGGGAGCTGTTTTTT
CDR3: CASSLGRGNTGELFF

J: TRBJ2-1
size: NA
D: NA
V: TRBV13
DNA: TGTGCCAGCAGCTGGGACTTCAAGGGTCACAATGAGCAGTTCTTC
CDR3: CASSWDFKGHNEQFF

J: TRBJ2-1
size: NA
D: TRBD2
V: TRBV9
DNA: TGTGCCAGCAGCCCACTGACTAGCGGGGGATACAATGAGCAGTTCTTC
CDR3: CASSPLTSGGYNEQFF

J: TRBJ1-1
size: NA
D: TRBD1
V: TRBV6-5
DNA: TGTGCCAGCAGCTATACCGGGACAGCAGCTGAAGCTTTCTTT
CDR3: CASSYTGTAAEAFF

J: TRBJ2-3
size: NA
D: TRBD2
V: TRBV11-3
DNA: TGTGCCAGCAGCTTAGGCCTAGCGGGGGGAAACTTTCCAGATACGCAGTATTTT
CDR3: CASSLGLAGGNFPDTQYF

J: TRBJ1-5
size: NA
D: TRBD1
V: TRBV10-3
DNA: TGTGCCATCAGTGCGGGACAGGGTGGGAATCAGCCCCAGCATTTT
CDR3: CAISAGQGGNQPQHF

J: TRBJ2-1
size: once
D: NA
V: TRBV9
DNA: TGTGCCAGCAGCGTAGGTCAGGGCTCCTACAATGAGCAGTTCTTC
CDR3: CASSVGQGSYNEQFF

J: TRBJ1-2
size: NA
D: TRBD1
V: TRBV15
DNA: TGTGCCACGCACGGAAGGGGGCTAGGCTATGGCTACACCTTC
CDR3: CATHGRGLGYGYTF

J: TRBJ1-5
size: NA
D: TRBD1
V: TRBV10-3
DNA: TGTGCCATCACTTGGGGACAGGGTCTAGCTCAGCCCCAGCATTTT
CDR3: CAITWGQGLAQPQHF

J: TRBJ1-2
size: NA
D: NA
V: TRBV9
DNA: TGTGCCAGCAGCGTAGTGGAGGGCTCGTCGGGCTACACCTTC
CDR3: CASSVVEGSSGYTF

J: TRBJ1-3
size: NA
D: TRBD1
V: TRBV7-9
DNA: TGTGCCAGCAGCTATACAGGGGGCGCGGAAGGAAACACCATATATTTT
CDR3: CASSYTGGAEGNTIYF

J: TRBJ2-2
size: NA
D: NA
V: TRBV5-1
DNA: TGCGCCAGCAGCTTGTTTGGCCCTTCCGTTACGAACACCGGGGAGCTGTTTTTT
CDR3: CASSLFGPSVTNTGELFF

J: TRBJ2-7
size: NA
D: TRBD1
V: TRBV30
DNA: TGTGCCTGGAGGGAGACAGGGAACTACGAGCAGTACTTC
CDR3: CAWRETGNYEQYF

J: TRBJ2-7
size: NA
D: TRBD2
V: TRBV4-1
DNA: TGCGCCAGCAGCCAGGGTCTAGCGGCGAGCTCCTACGAGCAGTACTTC
CDR3: CASSQGLAASSYEQYF

J: TRBJ2-7
size: NA
D: NA
V: TRBV9
DNA: TGTGCCAGCAGCGACGGGACACCCTACGAGCAGTACTTC
CDR3: CASSDGTPYEQYF

J: TRBJ2-7
size: NA
D: TRBD1
V: TRBV4-1
DNA: TGCGCCAGCAGCCAAGCGGGACAGACCTACGAGCAGTACTTC
CDR3: CASSQAGQTYEQYF

J: TRBJ1-1
size: NA
D: NA
V: TRBV6-1
DNA: TGTGCCAGCAGTGAAGCCACTAGAAGAGCTTTCTTT
CDR3: CASSEATRRAFF

J: TRBJ1-4
size: NA
D: TRBD1
V: TRBV19
DNA: TGTGCCAGTAGCCGAAAAACCCCTCAATCAGGGGGAGGTGAAAAACTGTTTTTT
CDR3: CASSRKTPQSGGGEKLFF

J: TRBJ1-1
size: NA
D: NA
V: TRBV5-6
DNA: TGTGCCAGCAGCTTGGCCGGAGGGGCCGAAGCTTTCTTT
CDR3: CASSLAGGAEAFF

J: TRBJ2-7
size: NA
D: NA
V: TRBV6-1
DNA: TGTGCCAGCAGTGAAAATTTACGTAGCCCCCTAGTGTCGTCCTACGAGCAGTACTTC
CDR3: CASSENLRSPLVSSYEQYF

J: TRBJ1-5
size: NA
D: TRBD1
V: TRBV7-9
DNA: TGTGCCAGCAGCCTAGGACAGGGCAATCAGCCCCAGCATTTT
CDR3: CASSLGQGNQPQHF

J: TRBJ2-7
size: NA
D: NA
V: TRBV27
DNA: TGTGCCAGCAGTCCAACCATCAACACCTACGAGCAGTACTTC
CDR3: CASSPTINTYEQYF

J: TRBJ2-7
size: once
D: TRBD1
V: TRBV7-2
DNA: TGTGCCAGCAGCCCGGACAGGGCCTACGAGCAGTACTTC
CDR3: CASSPDRAYEQYF

J: TRBJ2-3
size: NA
D: NA
V: TRBV4-3
DNA: TGCGCCAGCAGCCAAGGAGGGCCCGAGCGCGCAGATACGCAGTATTTT
CDR3: CASSQGGPERADTQYF

J: TRBJ1-5
size: NA
D: NA
V: TRBV28
DNA: TGTGCCAGCAGTTTAACACAGAGCAATCAGCCCCAGCATTTT
CDR3: CASSLTQSNQPQHF

J: TRBJ2-4
size: NA
D: NA
V: TRBV6-2/TRBV6-3
DNA: TGTGCCAGCAGTTACTCGAACGTAAAGAGCATTCAGTACTTC
CDR3: CASSYSNVKSIQYF

J: TRBJ1-1
size: NA
D: NA
V: TRBV28
DNA: TGTGCCAGCAGCCCGACAAGGAACACTGAAGCTTTCTTT
CDR3: CASSPTRNTEAFF

J: TRBJ2-7
size: NA
D: TRBD2
V: TRBV10-2
DNA: TGCGCCAGCAGTGAGAGGCGGGAGGGCCCCTACGAGCAGTACTTC
CDR3: CASSERREGPYEQYF

J: TRBJ2-1
size: NA
D: NA
V: TRBV9
DNA: TGTGCCAGCAGCGCGTCGGACTGGGGTGGCTATGAGCAGTTCTTC
CDR3: CASSASDWGGYEQFF

J: TRBJ2-5
size: NA
D: NA
V: TRBV5-4
DNA: TGTGCCAGCAGCTTCCGCGGTGGGGCAGTCCAAGAGACCCAGTACTTC
CDR3: CASSFRGGAVQETQYF

J: TRBJ1-4
size: NA
D: NA
V: TRBV19
DNA: TGTGCCAGTAGTATCGTCCCTGCGGGTGAAAAACTGTTTTTT
CDR3: CASSIVPAGEKLFF

J: TRBJ1-6
size: few
D: NA
V: TRBV28
DNA: TGTGCCAGCACTGGGGAACAGCGGCCCTCACCCCTCCACTTT
CDR3: CASTGEQRPSPLHF